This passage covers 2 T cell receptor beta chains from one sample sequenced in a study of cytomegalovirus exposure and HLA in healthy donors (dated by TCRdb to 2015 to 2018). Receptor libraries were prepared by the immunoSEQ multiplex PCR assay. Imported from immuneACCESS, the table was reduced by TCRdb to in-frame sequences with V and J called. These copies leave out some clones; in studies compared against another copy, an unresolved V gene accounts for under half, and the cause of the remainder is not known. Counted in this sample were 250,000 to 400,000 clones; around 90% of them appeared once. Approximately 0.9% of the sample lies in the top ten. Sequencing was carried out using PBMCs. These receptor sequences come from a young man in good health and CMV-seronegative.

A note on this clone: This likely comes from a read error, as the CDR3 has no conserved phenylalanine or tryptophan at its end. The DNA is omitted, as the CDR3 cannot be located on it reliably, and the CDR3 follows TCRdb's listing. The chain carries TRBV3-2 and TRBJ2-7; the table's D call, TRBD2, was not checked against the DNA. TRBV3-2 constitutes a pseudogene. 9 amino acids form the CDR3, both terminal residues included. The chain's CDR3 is CASSQDTSI.

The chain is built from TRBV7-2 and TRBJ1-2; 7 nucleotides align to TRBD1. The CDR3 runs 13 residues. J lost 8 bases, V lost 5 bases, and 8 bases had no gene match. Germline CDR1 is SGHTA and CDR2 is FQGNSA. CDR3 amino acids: CASSQQGIRGYTF. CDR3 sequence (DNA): TGTGCCAGCAGCCAACAGGGGATTCGAGGCTACACCTTC.